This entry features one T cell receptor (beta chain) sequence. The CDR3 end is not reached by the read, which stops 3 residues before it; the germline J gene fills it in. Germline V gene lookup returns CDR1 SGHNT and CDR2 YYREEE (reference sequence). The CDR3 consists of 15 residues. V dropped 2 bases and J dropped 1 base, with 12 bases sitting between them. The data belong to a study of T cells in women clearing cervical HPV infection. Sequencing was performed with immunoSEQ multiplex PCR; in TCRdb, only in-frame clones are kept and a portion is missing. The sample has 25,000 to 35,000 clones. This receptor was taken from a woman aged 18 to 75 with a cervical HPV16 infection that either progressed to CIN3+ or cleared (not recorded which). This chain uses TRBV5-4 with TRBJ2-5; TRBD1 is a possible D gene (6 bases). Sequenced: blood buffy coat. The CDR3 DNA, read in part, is TGTGCCAGCAGCTTCTTTACAGGGCCCCAAGAGACC. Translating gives CASSFFTGPQET. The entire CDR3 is CASSFFTGPQETQYF.